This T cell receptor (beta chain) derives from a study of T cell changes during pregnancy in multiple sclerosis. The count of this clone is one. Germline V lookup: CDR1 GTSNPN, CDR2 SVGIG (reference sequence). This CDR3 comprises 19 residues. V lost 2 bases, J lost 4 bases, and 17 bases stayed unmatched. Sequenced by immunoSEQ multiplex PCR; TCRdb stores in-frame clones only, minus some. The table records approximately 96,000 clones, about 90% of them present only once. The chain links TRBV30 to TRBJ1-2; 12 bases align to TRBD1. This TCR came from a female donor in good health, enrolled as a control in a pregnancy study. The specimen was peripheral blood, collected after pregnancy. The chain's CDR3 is CAWSSRTGTGGVWGYGYTF. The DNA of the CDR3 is TGTGCCTGGAGTTCGAGGACCGGGACAGGGGGCGTGTGGGGCTATGGCTACACCTTC.